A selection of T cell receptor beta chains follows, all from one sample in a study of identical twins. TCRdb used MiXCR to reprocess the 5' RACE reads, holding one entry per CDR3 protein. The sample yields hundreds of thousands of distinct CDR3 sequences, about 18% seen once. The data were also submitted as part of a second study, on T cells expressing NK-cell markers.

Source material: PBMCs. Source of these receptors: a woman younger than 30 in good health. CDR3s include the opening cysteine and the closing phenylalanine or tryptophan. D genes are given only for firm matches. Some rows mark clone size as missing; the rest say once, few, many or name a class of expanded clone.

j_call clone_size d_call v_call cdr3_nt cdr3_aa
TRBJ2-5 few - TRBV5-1 TGCGCCAGTCGGGCTAGCTTCATCCAAGAGACCCAGTACTTC CASRASFIQETQYF
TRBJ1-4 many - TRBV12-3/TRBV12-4 TGTGCCAGCAGTCCTCCAACCAGGGGAAATGAAAAACTGTTTTTT CASSPPTRGNEKLFF
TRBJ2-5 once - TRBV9 TGTGCCAGCAGCCCCGCCCCGCCAGTTTATCAAGAGACCCAGTACTTC CASSPAPPVYQETQYF
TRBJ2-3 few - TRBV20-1 TGCAGTGCTAGAGTAGGGGGGCCAGATACGCAGTATTTT CSARVGGPDTQYF
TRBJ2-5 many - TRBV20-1 TGCAGTGCTAGCGGGAGAGGGCAAGAGACCCAGTACTTC CSASGRGQETQYF
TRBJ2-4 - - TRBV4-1 TGCGCCAGCAGCCAAGAACAGGGCGACATTCAGTACTTC CASSQEQGDIQYF
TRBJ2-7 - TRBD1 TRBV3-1 TGTGCCAGCACCGGCGGACAGGGGTCTCAGTACTTC CASTGGQGSQYF
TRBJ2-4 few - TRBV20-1 TGCAGTGCGTCAATTGGAGTCAAAAACATTCAGTACTTC CSASIGVKNIQYF
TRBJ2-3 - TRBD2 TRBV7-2 TGTGCCAGCAGCGGCACGGGGGGTCCCTCTCCGGGTACGCAGTATTTT CASSGTGGPSPGTQYF
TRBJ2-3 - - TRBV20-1 TGCAGTGCTAGCCGGACAGTAGTCAGCACAGATACGCAGTATTTT CSASRTVVSTDTQYF
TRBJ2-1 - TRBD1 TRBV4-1 TGCGCCAGCAGCCAAGGGACAGGGGTCCGCGTCGGGGCCTTC CASSQGTGVRVGAF
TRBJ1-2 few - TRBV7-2 TGTGCCAGCAGCTTATGGGCCTTACAGGGTTATAACTATGGCTACACCTTC CASSLWALQGYNYGYTF
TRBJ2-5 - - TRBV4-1 TGCGCCAGCAGCCAAGGCGATCCCCAAGAGACCCAGTACTTC CASSQGDPQETQYF
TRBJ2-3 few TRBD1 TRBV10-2 TGCGCCACCTTGGACAGGGGATCCGATACGCAGTATTTT CATLDRGSDTQYF
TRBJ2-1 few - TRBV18 TGTGCCAGCTCACCAAAGATCCTCGACAAGGAGCAGTTCTTC CASSPKILDKEQFF
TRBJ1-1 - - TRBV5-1 TGCGCCAGCAGCTTCGCGGGCCCCGAGATCGCTGAAGCTTTCTTT CASSFAGPEIAEAFF
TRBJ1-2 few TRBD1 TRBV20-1 TGCAGTGCTAGATGGGACAGGGGACCTAACTATGGCTACACCTTC CSARWDRGPNYGYTF
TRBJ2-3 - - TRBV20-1 TGCAGTGGCACTTCTAGCACAGATACGCAGTATTTT CSGTSSTDTQYF
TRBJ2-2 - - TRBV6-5 TGTGCCAGCAGTTACTCTATAACTCTGCAGTTGGGGGAGCTGTTTTTT CASSYSITLQLGELFF
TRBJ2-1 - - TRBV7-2 TGTGCCAGCAGCTTAGATTCTGTCTTTCTTGGGTTTTCGGTCTTC CASSLDSVFLGFSVF
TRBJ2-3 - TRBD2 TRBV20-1 TGCAGTGCTAGAGATCTGACTAGCGGCACAGATACGCAGTATTTT CSARDLTSGTDTQYF
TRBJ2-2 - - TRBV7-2 TGTGCCAGCAGCTTCTACAGGGCGAACACCGGGGAGCTGTTTTTT CASSFYRANTGELFF
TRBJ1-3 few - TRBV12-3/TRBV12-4 TGTACCAGCAGCCCTCGTGGGACCTCCTCTGGAAACACCATATATTTT CTSSPRGTSSGNTIYF
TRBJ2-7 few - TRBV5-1 TGCGCCAGCAGCTTGGACCCAGAGACCTACGAGCAGTACTTC CASSLDPETYEQYF
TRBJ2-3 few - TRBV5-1 TGCGCCAGCAGCTGGCCCGGGACAGCGGGCAGCACAGATACGCAGTATTTT CASSWPGTAGSTDTQYF
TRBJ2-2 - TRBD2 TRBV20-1 TGCAGTGCTCGGGAGGGCCTACCCGGGGAGCTGTTTTTT CSAREGLPGELFF
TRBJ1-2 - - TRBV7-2 TGTGCCAGCAGCACCAAGGGGGGGCCCTATGGCTACACCTTC CASSTKGGPYGYTF
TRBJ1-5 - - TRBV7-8 TGTGCCAGCAGCTTACTATACAGAGATAGCAATCAGCCCCAGCATTTT CASSLLYRDSNQPQHF
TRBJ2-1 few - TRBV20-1 TGCAGTGCTAAGGGCCCGGCGCCTAAGGAGCAGTTCTTC CSAKGPAPKEQFF
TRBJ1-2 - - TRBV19 TGTGCCAGTAGTATAAGGGACGGATACTATGGCTACACCTTC CASSIRDGYYGYTF
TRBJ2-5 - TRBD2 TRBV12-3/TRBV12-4 TGTGCCAGCAGTTTTCGTAGGACTAGCGAACAAGAGACCCAGTACTTC CASSFRRTSEQETQYF
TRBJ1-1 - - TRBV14 TGTGCCAGCAGCCAAGAAGCCGCGAACACTGAAGCTTTCTTT CASSQEAANTEAFF
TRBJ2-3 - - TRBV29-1 TGCAGCCTCTCACTTGTAGATACGCAGTATTTT CSLSLVDTQYF
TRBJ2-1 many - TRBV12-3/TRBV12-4 TGTGCCAGCAGTTTCAAGGGTTACAATGAGCAGTTCTTC CASSFKGYNEQFF
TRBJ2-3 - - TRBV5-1 TGCGCCAGCAGGCGACAGGGAAGGAGGGCAGATACGCAGTATTTT CASRRQGRRADTQYF
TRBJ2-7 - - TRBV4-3 TGCGCCAGCAGCCAAGATCGCCGCAGCTCCTACGAGCAGTACTTC CASSQDRRSSYEQYF
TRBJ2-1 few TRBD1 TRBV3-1 TGTGCCAGCAGCTTCGACCTGGGACAGGGTAGAGAACAGTTCTTC CASSFDLGQGREQFF
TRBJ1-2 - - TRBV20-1 TGCAGTGCTAGAGATCCCACTAACTATGGCTACACCTTC CSARDPTNYGYTF
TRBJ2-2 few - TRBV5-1 TGCGCCAGCAGCTTTTTAGGAGGGGCCACCGGGGAGCTGTTTTTT CASSFLGGATGELFF
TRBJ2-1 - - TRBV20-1 TGCAGTGCTAGTGGCCGGGGCTTCTCCTACAATGAGCAGTTCTTC CSASGRGFSYNEQFF
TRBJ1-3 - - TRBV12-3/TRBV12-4 TGTGCCAGCAGTGCCTCTGCGGGGGGCGGCTCTGGAAACACCATATATTTT CASSASAGGGSGNTIYF
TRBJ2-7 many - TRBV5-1 TGCGCCAGCAGCTTGGAGACAGGTTCCTACGAGCAGTACTTC CASSLETGSYEQYF
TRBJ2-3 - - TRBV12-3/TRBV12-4 TGTGCCAGCAGGGAACGAGGAGATACGCAGTATTTT CASRERGDTQYF
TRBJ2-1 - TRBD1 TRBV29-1 TGCAGCGTTCAAATACAACAGGGGGAAAACAATGAGCAGTTCTTC CSVQIQQGENNEQFF
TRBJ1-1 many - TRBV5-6 TGTGCCAGCAGCCGACGGGGGTACGCTGAAGCTTTCTTT CASSRRGYAEAFF
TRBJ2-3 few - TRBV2 TGTGCCAGCAATTTCAGGGTATCGGATACGCAGTATTTT CASNFRVSDTQYF
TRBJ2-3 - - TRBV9 TGTGCCAGCAGCGTAGCAGTAACAGGATCTAGCACAGATACGCAGTATTTT CASSVAVTGSSTDTQYF
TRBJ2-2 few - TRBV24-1 TGTGCCACCAGTGGCTCGACCCAGGGAAGCGGGGAGCTGTTTTTT CATSGSTQGSGELFF
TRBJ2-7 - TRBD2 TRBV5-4 TGTGCCAGCAGCTTGAGCGCTAGCGGTATCTACGAGCAGTACTTC CASSLSASGIYEQYF
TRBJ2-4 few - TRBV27 TGTGCCAGCAGTTTAAAGGCGAGTAGCAAAAACATTCAGTACTTC CASSLKASSKNIQYF
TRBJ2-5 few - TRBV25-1 TGTGCCAGCCAACATGCGGTTCTGGAGACCCAGTACTTC CASQHAVLETQYF
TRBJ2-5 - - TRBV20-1 TGCAGTGCTAGATTAGGTCCCGAAGAGACCCAGTACTTC CSARLGPEETQYF
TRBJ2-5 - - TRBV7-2 TGTGCCAGCAGCTTTGGGACTGGCACGGGGGAGACCCAGTACTTC CASSFGTGTGETQYF
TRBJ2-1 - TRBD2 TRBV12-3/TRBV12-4 TGTGCCAGCAGTTACCTAGCGGGAGTGGGCGATGAGCAGTTCTTC CASSYLAGVGDEQFF
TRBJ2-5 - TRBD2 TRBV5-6 TGTGCCAGCAGCTCCACTAGCGGGGGTTTCCAAGAGACCCAGTACTTC CASSSTSGGFQETQYF
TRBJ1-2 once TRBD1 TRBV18 TGTGCCAGCTCTCCAGACCTCAGGGGGGGCTACACCTTC CASSPDLRGGYTF
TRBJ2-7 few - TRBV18 TGTGCCAGCTTCCCGAATGCTATTCCGGGGGCCTACGAGCAGTACTTC CASFPNAIPGAYEQYF
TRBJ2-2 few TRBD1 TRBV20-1 TGCAGTGCTTACGACAGGGTTGGCACCGGGGAGCTGTTTTTT CSAYDRVGTGELFF
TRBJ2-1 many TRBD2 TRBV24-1 TGTGCCACCAGTGATAGCGGGAGTAACAATGAGCAGTTCTTC CATSDSGSNNEQFF
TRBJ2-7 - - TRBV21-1 TGTGCCAGGAGGGGGGTCAATTGCGAGCAGTACTTC CARRGVNCEQYF